This TCR beta chain stems from a study of T cells after yellow fever vaccination. Using its own MiXCR run on the 5' RACE reads, TCRdb lists one record per CDR3 protein. The sample includes a few hundred thousand distinct CDR3 sequences, about 17% of them seen just once. This clonotype turned up a few times. Trimming removed 0 bases at V and 6 bases at J, with 19 bases between. Germline V lookup: CDR1 SGDLS, CDR2 YYNGEE. This CDR3 spans 16 amino acids. The rearrangement links TRBV9 to TRBJ2-7; tentative D call: TRBD1 (6 bases). The material sequenced was PBMCs, taken 5 to 6 days after the first yellow fever vaccination. The sequence derives from a man younger than 30 who received the YFV17D yellow fever vaccine. This CDR3 reads CASSVGVGASGGEQYF. The CDR3 DNA reads as TGTGCCAGCAGCGTAGGGGTGGGGGCCAGCGGAGGCGAGCAGTACTTC.